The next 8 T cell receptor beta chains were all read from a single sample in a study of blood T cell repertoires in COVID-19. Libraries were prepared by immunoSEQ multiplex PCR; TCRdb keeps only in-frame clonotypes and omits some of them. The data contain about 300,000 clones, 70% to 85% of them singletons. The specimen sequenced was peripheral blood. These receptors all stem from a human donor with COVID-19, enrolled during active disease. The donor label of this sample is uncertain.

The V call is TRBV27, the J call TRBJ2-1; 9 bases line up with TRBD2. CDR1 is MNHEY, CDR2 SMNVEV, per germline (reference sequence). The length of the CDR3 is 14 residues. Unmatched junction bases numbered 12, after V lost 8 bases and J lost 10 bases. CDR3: CASALAGGPSEQFF. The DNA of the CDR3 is TGTGCCAGCGCCCTGGCGGGAGGGCCTAGCGAGCAGTTCTTC.

The CDR3 sequence: CASSPGSLTPGSPLHF. CDR3 nucleotides: TGTGCCAGCAGCCCCGGGTCACTAACTCCGGGGTCACCCCTCCACTTT. The chain has TRBV7-9 and TRBJ1-6; D gene ambiguous. V shed 5 bases and J shed 10 bases, with 21 bases lying between them. The CDR3 consists of 16 residues. Germline values: CDR1 SEHNR, CDR2 FQNEAQ (reference sequence).

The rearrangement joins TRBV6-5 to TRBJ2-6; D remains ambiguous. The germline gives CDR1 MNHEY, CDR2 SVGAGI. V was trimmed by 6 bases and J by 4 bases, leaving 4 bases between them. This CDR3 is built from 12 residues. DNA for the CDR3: TGTGCCAGCAGCCAGGGGGCCAACGTCCTGACTTTC. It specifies CASSQGANVLTF.

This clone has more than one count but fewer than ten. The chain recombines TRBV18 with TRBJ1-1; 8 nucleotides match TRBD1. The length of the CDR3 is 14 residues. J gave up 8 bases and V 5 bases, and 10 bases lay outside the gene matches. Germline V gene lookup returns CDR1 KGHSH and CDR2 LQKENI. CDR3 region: CASSSGTGPSEAFF. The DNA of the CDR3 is TGTGCCAGCTCATCCGGGACAGGACCTTCGGAAGCTTTCTTT.

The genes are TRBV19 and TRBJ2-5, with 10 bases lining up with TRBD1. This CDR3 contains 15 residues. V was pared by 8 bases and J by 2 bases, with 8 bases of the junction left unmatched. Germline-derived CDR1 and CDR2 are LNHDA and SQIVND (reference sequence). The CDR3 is CASSTGTGEQETQYF. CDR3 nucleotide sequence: TGTGCCAGTTCCACCGGGACAGGGGAGCAAGAGACCCAGTACTTC.

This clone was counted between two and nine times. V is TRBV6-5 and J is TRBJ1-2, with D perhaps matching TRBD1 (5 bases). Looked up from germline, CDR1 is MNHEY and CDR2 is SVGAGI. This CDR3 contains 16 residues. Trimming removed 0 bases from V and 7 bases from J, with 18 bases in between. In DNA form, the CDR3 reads TGTGCCAGCAGTTACTCGATTGCGCAGGGATCTTCTGGCTACACCTTC. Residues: CASSYSIAQGSSGYTF.

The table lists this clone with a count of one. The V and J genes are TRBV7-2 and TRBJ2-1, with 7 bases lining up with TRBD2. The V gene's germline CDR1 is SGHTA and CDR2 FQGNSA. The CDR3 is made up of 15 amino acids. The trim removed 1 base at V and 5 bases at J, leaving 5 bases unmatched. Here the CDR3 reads CASSLVGGGHNEQFF. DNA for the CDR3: TGTGCCAGCAGCTTAGTTGGGGGAGGGCACAATGAGCAGTTCTTC.

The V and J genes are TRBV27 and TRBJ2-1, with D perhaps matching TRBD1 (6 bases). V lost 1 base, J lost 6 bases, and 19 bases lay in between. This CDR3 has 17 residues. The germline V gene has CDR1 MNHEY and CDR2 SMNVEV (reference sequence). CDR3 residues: CASSLWGPGGGVNEQFF. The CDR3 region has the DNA TGTGCCAGCAGTTTATGGGGGCCCGGCGGTGGTGTCAATGAGCAGTTCTTC.